This TCR beta chain was captured by sequencing in a study of neurological immune-mediated disorders. V was pared by 5 bases and J by 4 bases, with 16 bases between. Germline V CDR1 and CDR2: SNHLY, FYNNEI. This CDR3 has 15 amino acids. Documented time point: longitudinal time-point 3. This clonotype was recorded at least ten times. TCRdb reprocessed the 5' RACE reads via MiXCR and lists one record per CDR3 protein. Here the sample spans about 53,000 distinct CDR3 sequences, 6.5% to 8.5% being singletons. Specimen: PBMCs. This TCR came from a woman aged 40 to 50 in good health. The V and J genes are TRBV2 and TRBJ2-3; tentatively, D is TRBD1 or TRBD2 (5 bases each). This CDR3 is CASSRDPGTADTQYF. Here the CDR3 DNA reads TGTGCCAGCAGTAGGGACCCAGGTACCGCAGATACGCAGTATTTT.